This T cell receptor beta chain emerged from a study of cytomegalovirus exposure and HLA in healthy donors. Notes on the study in general: The majority of TCR sequences were rare, yet some public TCRs appeared in many donors. Highly shared sequence variants in one cluster were likely a sequencing artifact.

In germline, CDR1 is LGHNA, CDR2 YSLEER. The CDR3 consists of 16 residues. J gave up 6 bases and V 4 bases, and 7 bases lay outside the gene matches. This PCR relied on a set of 60 Vbeta primers and 13 Jbeta primers. Assay used: immunoSEQ multiplex PCR; TCRdb lists only in-frame clones, some missing. The sample lists over 150,000 clones; about 79% were seen once. This clone has only a few counts. Its antigen is undetermined. The sample comprised PBMCs. The rearrangement joins TRBV4-3 to TRBJ2-4, with 12 bases matching TRBD2. This TCR was recovered from a boy under 10 years old in good health and CMV-seronegative. DNA for the CDR3: TGCGCCAGCAGCCCGACCCTAGCGGGGGGGGCAAACATTCAGTACTTC. It codes for CASSPTLAGGANIQYF.